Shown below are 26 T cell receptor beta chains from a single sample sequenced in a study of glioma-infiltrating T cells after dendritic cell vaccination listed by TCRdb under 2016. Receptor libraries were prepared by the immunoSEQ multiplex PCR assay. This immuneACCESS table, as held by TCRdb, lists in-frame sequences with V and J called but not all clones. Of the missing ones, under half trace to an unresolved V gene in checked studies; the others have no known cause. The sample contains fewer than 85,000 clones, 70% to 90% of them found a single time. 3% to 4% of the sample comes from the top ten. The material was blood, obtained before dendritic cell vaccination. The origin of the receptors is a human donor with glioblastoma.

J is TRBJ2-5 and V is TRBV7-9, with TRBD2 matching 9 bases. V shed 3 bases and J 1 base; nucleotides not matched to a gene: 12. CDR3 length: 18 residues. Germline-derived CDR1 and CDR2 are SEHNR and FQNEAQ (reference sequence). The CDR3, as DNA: TGTGCCAGCAGCTTCGGGGATAGAAGCGGGAGGTCCCAAGAGACCCAGTACTTC. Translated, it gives CASSFGDRSGRSQETQYF.

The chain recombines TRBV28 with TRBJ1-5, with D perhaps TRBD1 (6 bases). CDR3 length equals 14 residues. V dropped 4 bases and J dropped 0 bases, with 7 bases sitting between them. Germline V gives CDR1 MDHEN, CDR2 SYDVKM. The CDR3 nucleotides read TGTGCCAGCAGTTGGACAGATAGCAATCAGCCCCAGCATTTT. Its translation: CASSWTDSNQPQHF. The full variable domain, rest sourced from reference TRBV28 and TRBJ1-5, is DVKVTQSSRYLVKRTGEKVFLECVQDMDHENMFWYRQDPGLGLRLIYFSYDVKMKEKGDIPEGYSVSREKKERFSLILESASTNQTSMYLCASSWTDSNQPQHFGDGTRLSIL.

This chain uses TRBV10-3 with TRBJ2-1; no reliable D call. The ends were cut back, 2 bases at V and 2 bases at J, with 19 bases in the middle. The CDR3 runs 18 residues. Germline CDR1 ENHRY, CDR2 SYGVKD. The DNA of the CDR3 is TGTGCCATCAGTGAGCCGACCGATAAGACACATACCTACAATGAGCAGTTCTTC. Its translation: CAISEPTDKTHTYNEQFF.

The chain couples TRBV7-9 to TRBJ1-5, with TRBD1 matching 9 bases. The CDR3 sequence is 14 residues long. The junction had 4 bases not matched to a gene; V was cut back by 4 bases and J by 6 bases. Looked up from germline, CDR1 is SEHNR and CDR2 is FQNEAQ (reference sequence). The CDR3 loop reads CASSWTGVGQPQHF. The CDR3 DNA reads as TGTGCCAGCAGCTGGACAGGGGTGGGTCAGCCCCAGCATTTT.

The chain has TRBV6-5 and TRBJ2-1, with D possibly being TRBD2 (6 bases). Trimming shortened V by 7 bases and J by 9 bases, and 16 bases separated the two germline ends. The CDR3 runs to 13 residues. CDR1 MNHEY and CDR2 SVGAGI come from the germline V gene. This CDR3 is CASKRSSRGEQFF. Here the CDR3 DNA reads TGTGCCAGCAAGCGGTCTTCGCGGGGTGAGCAGTTCTTC.

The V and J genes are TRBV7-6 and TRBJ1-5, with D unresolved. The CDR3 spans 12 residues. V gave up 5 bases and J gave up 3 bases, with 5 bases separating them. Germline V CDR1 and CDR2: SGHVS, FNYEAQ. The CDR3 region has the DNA TGTGCCAGCAGCCAGGTCAATCAGCCCCAGCATTTT. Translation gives CASSQVNQPQHF.

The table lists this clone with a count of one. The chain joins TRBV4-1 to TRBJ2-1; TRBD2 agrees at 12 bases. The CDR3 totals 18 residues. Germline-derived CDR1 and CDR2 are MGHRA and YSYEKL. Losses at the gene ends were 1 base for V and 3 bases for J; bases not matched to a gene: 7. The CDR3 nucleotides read TGCGCCAGCAGCCAAGTAGACATGGGACTAGCGGGCTACAATGAGCAGTTCTTC. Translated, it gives CASSQVDMGLAGYNEQFF.

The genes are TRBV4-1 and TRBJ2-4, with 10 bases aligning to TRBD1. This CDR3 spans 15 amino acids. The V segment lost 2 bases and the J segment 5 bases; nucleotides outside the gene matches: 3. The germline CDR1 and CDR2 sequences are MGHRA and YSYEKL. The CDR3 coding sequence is TGCGCCAGCAGCCAACTGGGGACAGGGGAAAACATTCAGTACTTC. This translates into CASSQLGTGENIQYF.

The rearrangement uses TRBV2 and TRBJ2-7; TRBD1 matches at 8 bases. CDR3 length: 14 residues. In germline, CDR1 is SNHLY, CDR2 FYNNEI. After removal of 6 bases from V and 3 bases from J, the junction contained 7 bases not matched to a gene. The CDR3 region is CASSHQGARYEQYF. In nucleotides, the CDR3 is TGTGCCAGCAGCCATCAGGGGGCCCGCTACGAGCAGTACTTC.

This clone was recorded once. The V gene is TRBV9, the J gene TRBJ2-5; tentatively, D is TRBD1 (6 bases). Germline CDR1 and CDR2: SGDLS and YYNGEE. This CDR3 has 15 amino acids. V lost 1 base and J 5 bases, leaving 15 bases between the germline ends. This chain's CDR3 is CASSVLTGLGETQYF. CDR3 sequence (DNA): TGTGCCAGCAGCGTATTAACAGGGTTGGGGGAGACCCAGTACTTC.

The CDR3 loop reads CASSYDRNYGYTF. The CDR3 DNA is TGTGCCAGTAGCTATGACAGGAACTATGGCTACACCTTC. The gene calls are TRBV19 and TRBJ1-2; D may be TRBD1 (6 bases). V lost 6 bases, J lost 2 bases, and 10 bases lay in between. Germline V gene data show CDR1 as LNHDA and CDR2 as SQIVND (reference sequence). This CDR3 is built from 13 residues.

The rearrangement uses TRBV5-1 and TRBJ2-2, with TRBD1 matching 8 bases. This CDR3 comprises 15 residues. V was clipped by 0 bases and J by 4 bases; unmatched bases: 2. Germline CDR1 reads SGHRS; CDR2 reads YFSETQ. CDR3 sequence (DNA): TGCGCCAGCAGCTTGGCCGGGACAGGCACCGGGGAGCTGTTTTTT. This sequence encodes CASSLAGTGTGELFF.

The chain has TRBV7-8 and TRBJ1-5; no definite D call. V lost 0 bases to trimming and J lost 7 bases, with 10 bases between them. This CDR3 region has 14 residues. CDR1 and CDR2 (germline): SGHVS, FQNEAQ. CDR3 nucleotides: TGTGCCAGCAGCTTAGCTGAGGTGAGACAGCCCCAGCATTTT. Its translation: CASSLAEVRQPQHF.

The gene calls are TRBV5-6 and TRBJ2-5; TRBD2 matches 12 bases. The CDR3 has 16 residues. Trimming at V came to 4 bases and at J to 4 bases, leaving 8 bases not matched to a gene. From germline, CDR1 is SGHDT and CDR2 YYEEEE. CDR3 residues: CASSPKTSGGLETQYF. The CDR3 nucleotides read TGTGCCAGCAGCCCAAAGACTAGCGGGGGTTTAGAGACCCAGTACTTC. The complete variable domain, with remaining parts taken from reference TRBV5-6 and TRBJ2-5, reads DAGVTQSPTHLIKTRGQQVTLRCSPKSGHDTVSWYQQALGQGPQFIFQYYEEEERQRGNFPDRFSGHQFPNYSSELNVNALLLGDSALYLCASSPKTSGGLETQYFGPGTRLLVL.

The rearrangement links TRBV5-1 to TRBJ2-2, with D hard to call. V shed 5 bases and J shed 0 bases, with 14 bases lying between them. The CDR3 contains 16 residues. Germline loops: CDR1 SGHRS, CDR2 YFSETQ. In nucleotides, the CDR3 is TGCGCCAGCAGTCCTATGGTTAACGCGAACACCGGGGAGCTGTTTTTT. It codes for CASSPMVNANTGELFF.

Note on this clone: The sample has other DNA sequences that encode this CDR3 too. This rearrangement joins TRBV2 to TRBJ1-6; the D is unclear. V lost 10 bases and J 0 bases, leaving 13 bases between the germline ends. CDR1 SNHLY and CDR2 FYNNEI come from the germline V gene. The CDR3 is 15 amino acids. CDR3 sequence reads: CAIPRGDSYNSPLHF. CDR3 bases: TGTGCCATTCCCCGGGGTGACTCCTATAATTCACCCCTCCACTTT.

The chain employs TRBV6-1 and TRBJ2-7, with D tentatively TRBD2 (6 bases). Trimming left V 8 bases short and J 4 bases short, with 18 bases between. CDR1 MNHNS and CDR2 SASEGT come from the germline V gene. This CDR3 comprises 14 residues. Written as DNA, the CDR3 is TGTGCCAGCTGGAAGGGAAGTGGGAGGTACGAGCAGTACTTC. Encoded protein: CASWKGSGRYEQYF.

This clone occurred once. CDR3 nucleotides: TGTGCCAGCAGCTTACGTGCAGATACGCAGTATTTT. It codes for CASSLRADTQYF. The J gene is TRBJ2-3, the V gene TRBV11-3; D is unresolved. This CDR3 is built from 12 residues. V lost 2 bases, J lost 4 bases, and 4 bases lay in between. CDR1 and CDR2 (germline): SGHNT, YENEEA.

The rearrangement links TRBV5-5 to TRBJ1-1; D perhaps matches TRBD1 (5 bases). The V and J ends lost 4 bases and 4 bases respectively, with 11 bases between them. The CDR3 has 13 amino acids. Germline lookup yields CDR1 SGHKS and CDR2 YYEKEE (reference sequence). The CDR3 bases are TGTGCCAGCAGCCCCGCGGGGGGCACTGAAGCTTTCTTT. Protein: CASSPAGGTEAFF.

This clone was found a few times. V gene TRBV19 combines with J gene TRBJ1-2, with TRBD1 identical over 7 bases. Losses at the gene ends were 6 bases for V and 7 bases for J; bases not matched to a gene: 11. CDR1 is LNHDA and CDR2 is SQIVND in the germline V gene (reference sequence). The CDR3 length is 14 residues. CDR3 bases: TGTGCCAGTAGCCCGGGACAGAGAGTTGGTGGCTACACCTTC. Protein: CASSPGQRVGGYTF.

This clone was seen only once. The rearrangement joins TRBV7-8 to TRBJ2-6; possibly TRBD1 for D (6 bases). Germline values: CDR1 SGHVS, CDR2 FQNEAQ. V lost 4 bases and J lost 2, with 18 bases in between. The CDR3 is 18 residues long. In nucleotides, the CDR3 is TGTGCCAGCAGCTACGATACAGGGATCGTAGCTGGGGCCAACGTCCTGACTTTC. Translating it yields CASSYDTGIVAGANVLTF. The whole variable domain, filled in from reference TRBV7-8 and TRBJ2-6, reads GAGVSQSPRYKVAKRGQDVALRCDPISGHVSLFWYQQALGQGPEFLTYFQNEAQLDKSGLPSDRFFAERPEGSVSTLKIQRTQQEDSAVYLCASSYDTGIVAGANVLTFGAGSRLTVL.

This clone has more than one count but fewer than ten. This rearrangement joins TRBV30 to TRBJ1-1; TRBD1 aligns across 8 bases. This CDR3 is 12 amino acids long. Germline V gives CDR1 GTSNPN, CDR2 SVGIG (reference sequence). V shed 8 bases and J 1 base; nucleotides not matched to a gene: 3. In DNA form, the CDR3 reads TGTGCCGGCGACAGGGGGAACACTGAAGCTTTCTTT. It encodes CAGDRGNTEAFF.

CDR3 sequence: CASSWGTDSSYEQYF. For the CDR3, the DNA is TGTGCCAGCAGCTGGGGGACTGACAGCTCCTACGAGCAGTACTTC. V and J are TRBV5-4 and TRBJ2-7; D perhaps matches TRBD2 (6 bases). Per the germline V gene, CDR1 is SGHNT and CDR2 is YYREEE (reference sequence). The CDR3 spans 15 residues. With 3 bases removed from V and 0 bases from J, the gap between germline ends came to 13 bases.

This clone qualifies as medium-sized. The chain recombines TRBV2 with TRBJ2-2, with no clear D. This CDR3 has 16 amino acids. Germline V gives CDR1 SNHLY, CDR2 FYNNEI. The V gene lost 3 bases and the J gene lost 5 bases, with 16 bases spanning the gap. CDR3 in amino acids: CASSDPPEQKTGELFF. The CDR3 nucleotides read TGTGCCAGCAGTGATCCCCCTGAACAGAAGACCGGGGAGCTGTTTTTT.

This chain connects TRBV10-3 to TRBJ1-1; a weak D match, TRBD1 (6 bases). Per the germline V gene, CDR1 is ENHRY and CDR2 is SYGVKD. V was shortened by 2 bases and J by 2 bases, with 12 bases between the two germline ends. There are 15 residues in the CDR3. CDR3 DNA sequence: TGTGCCATCAGTGAGGTTTCAGGGGATAACACTGAAGCTTTCTTT. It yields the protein CAISEVSGDNTEAFF.

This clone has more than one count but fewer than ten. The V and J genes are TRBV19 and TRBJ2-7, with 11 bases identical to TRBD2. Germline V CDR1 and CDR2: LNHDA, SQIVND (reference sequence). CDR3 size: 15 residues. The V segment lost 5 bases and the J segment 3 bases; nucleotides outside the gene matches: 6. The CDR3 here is CASSVLAGGVYEQYF. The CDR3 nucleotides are TGTGCCAGTAGTGTTCTAGCGGGAGGAGTCTACGAGCAGTACTTC.